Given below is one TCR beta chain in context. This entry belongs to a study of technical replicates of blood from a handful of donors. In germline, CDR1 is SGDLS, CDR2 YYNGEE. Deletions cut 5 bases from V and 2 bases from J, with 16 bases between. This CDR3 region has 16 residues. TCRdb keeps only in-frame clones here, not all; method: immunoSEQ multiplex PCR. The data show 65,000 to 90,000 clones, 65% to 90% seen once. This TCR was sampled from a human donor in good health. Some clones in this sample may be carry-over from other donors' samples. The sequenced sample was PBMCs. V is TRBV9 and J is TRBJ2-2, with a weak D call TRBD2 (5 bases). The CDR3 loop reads CASRKSGSPNTGELFF. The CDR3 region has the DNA TGTGCCAGCAGAAAGAGCGGATCCCCAAACACCGGGGAGCTGTTTTTT.